The 32 T cell receptor beta chains below were found in one sample sequenced in a study of identical twins. TCRdb independently ran MiXCR on the 5' RACE reads; one entry per CDR3 protein. The table shows 650,000 to 750,000 distinct CDR3 sequences, with less than 25% occurring only once. The sample was also reused in another study, on T cells expressing NK-cell markers.

Material for sequencing was PBMCs. Source of these receptors: a woman in her late teens or twenties in good health.

V gene TRBV9 combines with J gene TRBJ2-1; 8 positions agree with TRBD2. The junction had 5 bases not matched to a gene; V was cut back by 3 bases and J by 0 bases. The length of the CDR3 is 16 residues. In germline, CDR1 is SGDLS, CDR2 YYNGEE. CDR3 loop: CASSGVAGNSYNEQFF. The DNA for the CDR3 is TGTGCCAGCAGCGGAGTAGCGGGGAACTCCTACAATGAGCAGTTCTTC.

This clonotype was seen a few times. The V and J genes are TRBV20-1 and TRBJ2-3; D unresolved. Germline-derived CDR1 and CDR2 are DFQATT and SNEGSKA (reference sequence). The CDR3 loop spans 11 amino acids. V was clipped by 6 bases and J by 6 bases, with 10 bases between them. The chain's CDR3 is CSARSVDTQYF. CDR3 DNA: TGCAGTGCCCGGAGTGTGGATACGCAGTATTTT.

This clonotype came up a few times. The chain uses TRBV9 and TRBJ2-2; TRBD1 matches 11 bases. V trimming: 2 bases; J trimming: 7 bases; junction bases outside the gene matches: 7. CDR3 length equals 16 residues. Germline values: CDR1 SGDLS, CDR2 YYNGEE. The CDR3 spells CASSVRTGGANGELFF. The CDR3 region has the DNA TGTGCCAGCAGCGTCCGGACAGGGGGCGCAAACGGGGAGCTGTTTTTT.

The V call is TRBV20-1, the J call TRBJ1-1, with D unresolved. Germline CDR1 is DFQATT and CDR2 is SNEGSKA (reference sequence). The CDR3 is made up of 12 amino acids. V lost 3 bases and J lost 1, with 6 bases in between. The CDR3 coding sequence is TGCAGTGCTAGGAAACAGAACACTGAAGCTTTCTTT. Amino acids: CSARKQNTEAFF.

Regarding this clonotype: The junction departs from germline at one end; a sequencing error may be responsible. The gene calls are TRBV12-3 or TRBV12-4 and TRBJ2-1; 7 bases line up with TRBD2. The CDR3 covers 14 residues. The CDR3 nucleotides read TGTGCCAGCAGTTTAGGTGGGGACTACAATGGGCAGTTCTTC. Translating gives CASSLGGDYNGQFF.

The chain is built from TRBV10-3 and TRBJ2-3, with 11 bases fitting TRBD2. The ends lost 5 bases at V and 7 bases at J; junction bases unmatched: 11. Germline CDR1 is ENHRY and CDR2 is SYGVKD. The CDR3 contains 16 residues. The CDR3, as DNA: TGTGCCATCAGTCCGACTAGCGGGATCTCCACCAATACGCAGTATTTT. It translates to CAISPTSGISTNTQYF.

The chain recombines TRBV12-3 or TRBV12-4 with TRBJ2-1; 8 positions match TRBD2. Trimming removed 1 base from V and 4 bases from J; junction bases left unmatched: 3. The CDR3 is 15 residues long. CDR3 in DNA: TGTGCCAGCAGTTTAGAGCGGGGGTTATACAATGAGCAGTTCTTC. Amino acid sequence: CASSLERGLYNEQFF.

The chain has TRBV10-3 and TRBJ2-2; the D gene is possibly TRBD2 (6 bases). Trimming took 10 bases from V and 1 from J, leaving 13 bases between them. CDR3 length: 14 residues. The germline CDR1 and CDR2 sequences are ENHRY and SYGVKD. CDR3 sequence: CATTGTVNTGELFF. In DNA form, the CDR3 reads TGTGCCACCACTGGGACTGTGAACACCGGGGAGCTGTTTTTT.

This clonotype was counted between two and nine times. The rearrangement uses TRBV12-3 or TRBV12-4 and TRBJ2-7, with 7 bases identical to TRBD1. V lost 7 bases to trimming and J lost 5 bases; unmatched junction nucleotides: 14. CDR3 length: 15 residues. The CDR3 coding sequence is TGTGCCAGCATTTACACGGCAGGGGGTTCCCACGAGCAGTACTTC. This encodes CASIYTAGGSHEQYF.

This clonotype showed up just a few times. This chain connects TRBV29-1 to TRBJ2-1, with 11 bases that match TRBD2. The CDR3 is 15 residues long. V was clipped by 7 bases and J by 2 bases; unmatched bases: 7. Germline V gene lookup returns CDR1 SQVTM and CDR2 ANQGSEA. As DNA, the CDR3 is TGCAGCGCGGCCCGACTAGCGGGAACCTACAATGAGCAGTTCTTC. Translating gives CSAARLAGTYNEQFF.

This clonotype was detected ten times or more. The genes are TRBV29-1 and TRBJ2-3; 7 bases line up with TRBD2. The V gene's germline CDR1 is SQVTM and CDR2 ANQGSEA. The CDR3 has 13 residues. The V and J ends lost 3 bases and 0 bases, in that order; junction bases with no gene match: 0. Written as DNA, the CDR3 is TGCAGCGTTGAGCGGGGGAGCACAGATACGCAGTATTTT. This translates into CSVERGSTDTQYF.

The V call is TRBV2, the J call TRBJ2-5; D is unclear. This CDR3 has 14 amino acids. The V gene's germline CDR1 is SNHLY and CDR2 FYNNEI. V gave up 4 bases and J gave up 1 base, with 10 bases separating them. Here the CDR3 reads CASSVMTLQETQYF. CDR3 nucleotides: TGTGCCAGCAGTGTCATGACCCTCCAAGAGACCCAGTACTTC.

The chain uses TRBV20-1 and TRBJ2-7, with no clear D. The ends were cut back, 1 base at V and 3 bases at J, with 10 bases in the middle. Germline CDR1 reads DFQATT; CDR2 reads SNEGSKA (reference sequence). This CDR3 has 13 amino acids. For the CDR3, the DNA is TGCAGTGCTAGAGGGCCGTTTAGCTACGAGCAGTACTTC. The encoded protein is CSARGPFSYEQYF.

This clonotype showed up just a few times. CDR3 DNA sequence: TGTGCCAGCAGCGGCCTTACAGGGAATGAGCAGTTCTTC. This sequence encodes CASSGLTGNEQFF. The chain combines TRBV9 with TRBJ2-1, with a weak D call TRBD1 (6 bases). CDR3 length: 13 amino acids. The V gene's germline CDR1 is SGDLS and CDR2 YYNGEE. V lost 3 bases and J 7 bases, leaving 11 bases between the germline ends.

V is TRBV20-1 and J is TRBJ1-2; TRBD1 agrees at 7 bases. Germline assignment: CDR1 DFQATT and CDR2 SNEGSKA (reference sequence). The CDR3 loop spans 13 amino acids. With 6 bases clipped from V and 8 bases from J, the junction kept 12 bases outside the gene matches. This CDR3 reads CSAPGTDPRGYTF. CDR3 coding DNA: TGCAGTGCCCCAGGGACAGATCCACGAGGCTACACCTTC.

This clonotype was counted a few times. The chain combines TRBV5-6 with TRBJ2-7; D gene uncertain. V lost 0 bases and J 2 bases, leaving 9 bases between the germline ends. The CDR3 contains 14 residues. Germline CDR1 is SGHDT and CDR2 is YYEEEE. CDR3 nucleotides: TGTGCCAGCAGCTTGGTTCTCAGCACCTACGAGCAGTACTTC. Protein product: CASSLVLSTYEQYF.

This clonotype was counted many times. The chain employs TRBV7-9 and TRBJ2-1; D remains ambiguous. Germline loops: CDR1 SEHNR, CDR2 FQNEAQ (reference sequence). V lost 3 bases, J lost 1 base, and 10 bases lay in between. The CDR3 totals 15 residues. The CDR3 DNA is TGTGCCAGCAGCTTTGCCGGCGAGTCCTACAATGAGCAGTTCTTC. Protein: CASSFAGESYNEQFF.

The rearrangement joins TRBV6-5 to TRBJ2-3, with TRBD2 matching over 13 bases. V lost 2 bases to trimming and J lost 2 bases; unmatched junction nucleotides: 4. Per the germline V gene, CDR1 is MNHEY and CDR2 is SVGAGI. The CDR3 sequence is 17 residues long. CDR3 DNA: TGTGCCAGCAGTTACACACTAGCGGGAGGGCCCACAGATACGCAGTATTTT. Encoded protein: CASSYTLAGGPTDTQYF.

The chain has TRBV9 and TRBJ2-1; TRBD2 agrees at 7 bases. Germline CDR1 reads SGDLS; CDR2 reads YYNGEE. V dropped 2 bases and J dropped 2; count of bases not matched to a gene: 4. The CDR3 extends over 15 amino acids. The CDR3 loop is CASSVSGLPYNEQFF. In DNA, the CDR3 is TGTGCCAGCAGCGTCTCGGGACTACCCTACAATGAGCAGTTCTTC.

The V call is TRBV25-1, the J call TRBJ2-2; D might be TRBD1 (5 bases). CDR3 length: 16 residues. Per the germline V gene, CDR1 is MGHDK and CDR2 is SYGVNS. Trimming removed 9 bases at V and 1 base at J, with 18 bases between. CDR3 region: CARSAGLQENTGELFF. The CDR3 nucleotides are TGTGCCAGGAGCGCTGGGCTACAGGAGAACACCGGGGAGCTGTTTTTT.

This clonotype has just a few counts. The genes are TRBV20-1 and TRBJ2-5; D gene unclear. CDR3 length: 15 residues. Germline CDR1 reads DFQATT; CDR2 reads SNEGSKA (reference sequence). Between the trimmed V and J ends, which lost 1 base and 2 bases, there was a span of 14 bases. CDR3 sequence (DNA): TGCAGTGCTAGAGCCCCGCAAGACGGACAAGAGACCCAGTACTTC. Residues: CSARAPQDGQETQYF.

This clonotype was observed at least ten times. V usage is TRBV15 and J usage is TRBJ2-1; tentatively, D is TRBD2 (5 bases). Trimming took off 0 bases at V and 8 bases at J, with 8 bases between the two ends. The CDR3 is made up of 13 amino acids. Germline V lookup: CDR1 LNHNV, CDR2 YYDKDF (reference sequence). CDR3 sequence: CATSRDRGYEQFF. CDR3 nucleotides: TGTGCCACCAGCAGAGATCGAGGGTATGAGCAGTTCTTC. The full variable domain, rest sourced from reference TRBV15 and TRBJ2-1, is DAMVIQNPRYQVTQFGKPVTLSCSQTLNHNVMYWYQQKSSQAPKLLFHYYDKDFNNEADTPDNFQSRRPNTSFCFLDIRSPGLGDTAMYLCATSRDRGYEQFFGPGTRLTVL.

The genes are TRBV20-1 and TRBJ1-6; unclear D gene. Germline V gene lookup returns CDR1 DFQATT and CDR2 SNEGSKA (reference sequence). The V end was cut by 6 bases, the J end by 8 bases, with 14 bases between. This CDR3 region has 13 residues. CDR3 bases: TGCAGTGCCCATAGGGTAGTAGATTCACCCCTCCACTTT. The encoded protein is CSAHRVVDSPLHF.

The rearrangement uses TRBV6-2 or TRBV6-3 and TRBJ2-2; tentative D call: TRBD2 (5 bases). V was pared by 2 bases and J by 8 bases, with 15 bases between. There are 15 residues in the CDR3. The germline gives CDR1 MNHEY, CDR2 SVGEGT. DNA for the CDR3: TGTGCCAGCAGTTACCGGGGAGAAAAGCCGGGGGAGCTGTTTTTT. Its protein is CASSYRGEKPGELFF.

This CDR3 is CSARDWVSGVYEQYF. The CDR3 DNA reads TGCAGTGCTAGAGATTGGGTCTCCGGGGTATACGAGCAGTACTTC. This rearrangement joins TRBV20-1 to TRBJ2-7; the D gene is possibly TRBD2 (5 bases). Germline V gene lookup returns CDR1 DFQATT and CDR2 SNEGSKA (reference sequence). This CDR3 comprises 15 residues. Between the trimmed V and J ends, which lost 0 bases and 4 bases, there was a span of 16 bases.

The rearrangement links TRBV7-2 to TRBJ2-7; possible D gene TRBD2, 6 bases. The CDR3 has 16 amino acids. Germline loops: CDR1 SGHTA, CDR2 FQGNSA. Trimming stripped 5 bases from V and 2 bases from J, with 19 bases between. The CDR3 DNA reads as TGTGCCAGCAGCCGCCACGGGGCGGGAACTCCCTACGAGCAGTACTTC. Protein: CASSRHGAGTPYEQYF. Based on the CDR3 plus reference TRBV7-2 and TRBJ2-7, the full variable domain is GAGVSQSPSNKVTEKGKDVELRCDPISGHTALYWYRQSLGQGLEFLIYFQGNSAPDKSGLPSDRFSAERTGGSVSTLTIQRTQQEDSAVYLCASSRHGAGTPYEQYFGPGTRLTVT.

The chain recombines TRBV7-2 with TRBJ2-2, with D perhaps matching TRBD2 (5 bases). CDR1 is SGHTA and CDR2 is FQGNSA in the germline V gene. The germline V and J ends were trimmed by 5 bases and 6 bases, with 13 bases remaining between them. This CDR3 contains 14 residues. The CDR3 sequence is CASSRVGLSGELFF. CDR3 coding DNA: TGTGCCAGCAGCAGAGTCGGACTTTCCGGGGAGCTGTTTTTT. Filled out from reference TRBV7-2 and TRBJ2-2, the complete variable domain reads GAGVSQSPSNKVTEKGKDVELRCDPISGHTALYWYRQSLGQGLEFLIYFQGNSAPDKSGLPSDRFSAERTGGSVSTLTIQRTQQEDSAVYLCASSRVGLSGELFFGEGSRLTVL.

In this sample, this clonotype turned up a few times. The chain is built from TRBV24-1 and TRBJ2-5; a possible D gene is TRBD1 (6 bases). Looked up from germline, CDR1 is KGHDR and CDR2 is SFDVKD. The CDR3 contains 14 residues. V dropped 5 bases and J dropped 5 bases, with 14 bases sitting between them. The DNA for the CDR3 is TGTGCCACCAGTGCCTCAGGGGCTGGGGAGACCCAGTACTTC. Protein: CATSASGAGETQYF.

The chain employs TRBV11-3 and TRBJ2-5, with D unclear. Trimming took 0 bases from V and 10 from J, leaving 15 bases between them. Looked up from germline, CDR1 is SGHNT and CDR2 is YENEEA. The CDR3 totals 14 residues. CDR3 nucleotides: TGTGCCAGCAGCTTAGACGGCGAAAGGGATATCCAGTACTTC. Encoded protein: CASSLDGERDIQYF.

The chain carries TRBV28 and TRBJ1-1; D gene ambiguous. Germline loops: CDR1 MDHEN, CDR2 SYDVKM. The V end lost 6 bases, the J end lost 4 bases, and 6 bases lay between the germline ends. This CDR3 is built from 11 residues. CDR3 in DNA: TGTGCCAGCAGATTTACCACTGAAGCTTTCTTT. Translating gives CASRFTTEAFF.

In its sample, this clonotype was seen a few times. The chain links TRBV12-3 or TRBV12-4 to TRBJ2-3; possibly TRBD1 for D (5 bases). The CDR3 consists of 15 residues. Between the trimmed V and J ends, which lost 4 bases and 1 base, there was a span of 12 bases. CDR3 nucleotide sequence: TGTGCCAGCAGTTCCGCAGGGATTGGCACAGATACGCAGTATTTT. The encoded protein is CASSSAGIGTDTQYF.

In this sample, this clonotype turned up a few times. The J gene is TRBJ2-7, the V gene TRBV6-1; D is uncertain. Trimming removed 1 base at V and 3 bases at J, with 10 bases between. Germline V gene data show CDR1 as MNHNS and CDR2 as SASEGT. The CDR3 runs to 14 residues. The DNA of the CDR3 is TGTGCCAGCAGTGAAGTATACCCGGTCTACGAGCAGTACTTC. It encodes CASSEVYPVYEQYF.